This is a list of T cell receptor beta chains from one sample in a study of OX40 agonist ivuxolimab in advanced cancers. Here immunoSEQ multiplex PCR was the method, and the copy in TCRdb shows in-frame clones only, minus some. This sample has 70,000 or so clones, with 86% found just once. The source was CD4+ or CD8+ T cells sorted from blood, collected in a trial of the OX40 agonist ivuxolimab. All receptors derive from an adult with an advanced solid tumor such as melanoma, head and neck, liver or kidney cancer. Both conserved end residues are part of each CDR3. The D gene is left open where the match is weak. Clone size is shown for a subset of rows, as once, few, many or a class of expanded clone.

D gene: NA; clone size: NA; J gene: TRBJ1-6; V gene: TRBV19; CDR3 protein: CASSLDLKGKGDSPLHF; CDR3 DNA: TGTGCCAGTAGCCTTGACCTAAAGGGTAAGGGGGATTCACCCCTCCACTTT
D gene: TRBD2; clone size: NA; J gene: TRBJ2-5; V gene: TRBV29-1; CDR3 protein: CSARGLPQETQYF; CDR3 DNA: TGCAGCGCTCGGGGACTACCGCAAGAGACCCAGTACTTC
D gene: NA; clone size: NA; J gene: TRBJ2-7; V gene: TRBV7-8; CDR3 protein: CASSLATSSRVYEQYF; CDR3 DNA: TGTGCCAGCAGCTTAGCTACGTCTAGCAGAGTGTACGAGCAGTACTTC
D gene: NA; clone size: NA; J gene: TRBJ2-4; V gene: TRBV5-1; CDR3 protein: CASSQAPPKNIQYF; CDR3 DNA: TGCGCCAGCAGCCAGGCACCTCCCAAAAACATTCAGTACTTC
D gene: NA; clone size: NA; J gene: TRBJ1-1; V gene: TRBV28; CDR3 protein: CASSLKTTNTEAFF; CDR3 DNA: TGTGCCAGCAGTTTAAAAACCACGAACACTGAAGCTTTCTTT
D gene: NA; clone size: NA; J gene: TRBJ2-1; V gene: TRBV7-9; CDR3 protein: CASSLEGRHGEQFF; CDR3 DNA: TGTGCCAGCAGCTTAGAAGGACGTCATGGGGAGCAGTTCTTC
D gene: NA; clone size: NA; J gene: TRBJ1-2; V gene: TRBV28; CDR3 protein: CASSFYILGESNYGYTF; CDR3 DNA: TGTGCCAGCAGTTTCTATATACTGGGAGAGTCTAACTATGGCTACACCTTC
D gene: NA; clone size: few; J gene: TRBJ2-6; V gene: TRBV6-5; CDR3 protein: CASSYSIGTGANVLTF; CDR3 DNA: TGTGCCAGCAGTTACTCTATAGGGACTGGGGCCAACGTCCTGACTTTC
D gene: TRBD2; clone size: NA; J gene: TRBJ2-3; V gene: TRBV5-1; CDR3 protein: CASSLGLAGSTDTQYF; CDR3 DNA: TGCGCCAGCAGCTTGGGACTAGCGGGTAGCACAGATACGCAGTATTTT
D gene: TRBD1; clone size: once; J gene: TRBJ2-6; V gene: TRBV28; CDR3 protein: CASIPSTGRPGANVLTF; CDR3 DNA: TGTGCCAGCATTCCTTCGACAGGGCGCCCTGGGGCCAACGTCCTGACTTTC
D gene: NA; clone size: NA; J gene: TRBJ2-5; V gene: TRBV6-1; CDR3 protein: CASSGGVQETQYF; CDR3 DNA: TGTGCCAGCAGTGGAGGAGTCCAAGAGACCCAGTACTTC
D gene: NA; clone size: NA; J gene: TRBJ1-3; V gene: TRBV6-1; CDR3 protein: CASSGLRATGNTIYF; CDR3 DNA: TGTGCCAGCAGTGGTTTACGGGCAACTGGAAACACCATATATTTT
D gene: TRBD2; clone size: NA; J gene: TRBJ2-7; V gene: TRBV5-5; CDR3 protein: CASSPGSSGKYEQYF; CDR3 DNA: TGTGCCAGCAGCCCGGGGAGTAGCGGGAAATACGAGCAGTACTTC
D gene: NA; clone size: NA; J gene: TRBJ2-1; V gene: TRBV7-9; CDR3 protein: CASSLTHEQFF; CDR3 DNA: TGTGCCAGCAGCCTCACCCATGAGCAGTTCTTC
D gene: NA; clone size: NA; J gene: TRBJ1-4; V gene: TRBV29-1; CDR3 protein: CSVGGRDEKLFF; CDR3 DNA: TGCAGCGTTGGCGGGAGGGATGAAAAACTGTTTTTT
D gene: TRBD1; clone size: once; J gene: TRBJ1-2; V gene: TRBV7-3; CDR3 protein: CASSLRGGTGVNGGYTF; CDR3 DNA: TGTGCCAGCAGCTTAAGAGGGGGGACAGGGGTTAACGGTGGCTACACCTTC
D gene: TRBD1; clone size: NA; J gene: TRBJ1-4; V gene: TRBV6-1; CDR3 protein: CASSASTGGNEKLFF; CDR3 DNA: TGTGCCAGCAGTGCGTCCACAGGGGGTAATGAAAAACTGTTTTTT
D gene: NA; clone size: NA; J gene: TRBJ2-2; V gene: TRBV5-5; CDR3 protein: CASSLVLGRSTGELFF; CDR3 DNA: TGTGCCAGCAGCTTGGTTCTGGGGCGGTCCACCGGGGAGCTGTTTTTT
D gene: NA; clone size: NA; J gene: TRBJ2-1; V gene: TRBV7-2; CDR3 protein: CASSSRVSNEQFF; CDR3 DNA: TGTGCCAGCAGCTCGCGGGTATCTAATGAGCAGTTCTTC
D gene: TRBD1; clone size: few; J gene: TRBJ1-1; V gene: TRBV25-1; CDR3 protein: CASRMTGESTEAFF; CDR3 DNA: TGTGCCAGCAGGATGACAGGGGAGAGCACTGAAGCTTTCTTT
D gene: NA; clone size: NA; J gene: TRBJ1-3; V gene: TRBV9; CDR3 protein: CASSVDRGDTIYF; CDR3 DNA: TGTGCCAGCAGCGTAGATAGGGGTGACACCATATATTTT
D gene: NA; clone size: NA; J gene: TRBJ2-1; V gene: TRBV7-2; CDR3 protein: CASSLVPNEQFF; CDR3 DNA: TGTGCCAGCAGCTTAGTACCCAATGAGCAGTTCTTC
D gene: NA; clone size: NA; J gene: TRBJ1-5; V gene: TRBV28; CDR3 protein: CASSPRALGGQPQHF; CDR3 DNA: TGTGCCAGCAGCCCAAGGGCCCTAGGAGGGCAGCCCCAGCATTTT
D gene: NA; clone size: NA; J gene: TRBJ2-6; V gene: TRBV7-9; CDR3 protein: CASSRDKQGANVLTF; CDR3 DNA: TGTGCCAGCAGCCGAGACAAACAAGGGGCCAACGTCCTGACTTTC
D gene: NA; clone size: NA; J gene: TRBJ1-5; V gene: TRBV7-2; CDR3 protein: CASSLGTANQPQHF; CDR3 DNA: TGTGCCAGCAGCTTAGGGACAGCAAATCAGCCCCAGCATTTT
D gene: TRBD2; clone size: NA; J gene: TRBJ2-7; V gene: TRBV5-8; CDR3 protein: CASSVTGLAHHEQYF; CDR3 DNA: TGTGCCAGCAGCGTTACGGGACTAGCGCACCACGAGCAGTACTTC
D gene: NA; clone size: NA; J gene: TRBJ1-3; V gene: TRBV4-2; CDR3 protein: CASSQEGSPGDTIYF; CDR3 DNA: TGTGCCAGCAGCCAAGAAGGCTCCCCCGGGGACACCATATATTTT
D gene: TRBD1; clone size: NA; J gene: TRBJ1-1; V gene: TRBV10-3; CDR3 protein: CAISAGQGNTEAFF; CDR3 DNA: TGTGCCATCAGTGCGGGACAGGGGAACACTGAAGCTTTCTTT
D gene: NA; clone size: NA; J gene: TRBJ2-1; V gene: TRBV18; CDR3 protein: CASSPPERMDLNEQFF; CDR3 DNA: TGTGCCAGCTCACCACCAGAGCGGATGGATCTCAATGAGCAGTTCTTC
D gene: NA; clone size: NA; J gene: TRBJ1-2; V gene: TRBV15; CDR3 protein: CATSRDRGRGGYGYTF; CDR3 DNA: TGTGCCACCAGCAGAGATAGGGGCAGGGGCGGATATGGCTACACCTTC
D gene: NA; clone size: NA; J gene: TRBJ2-1; V gene: TRBV7-2; CDR3 protein: CASSSVRNEQFF; CDR3 DNA: TGTGCCAGCAGCTCCGTCAGGAATGAGCAGTTCTTC
D gene: NA; clone size: NA; J gene: TRBJ2-5; V gene: TRBV19; CDR3 protein: CASRPPGAGARETQYF; CDR3 DNA: TGTGCCAGTAGGCCCCCGGGGGCGGGGGCTCGAGAGACCCAGTACTTC
D gene: NA; clone size: NA; J gene: TRBJ2-7; V gene: TRBV14; CDR3 protein: CASSQDTFSYEQYF; CDR3 DNA: TGTGCCAGCAGCCAAGATACATTCTCCTACGAGCAGTACTTC
D gene: NA; clone size: NA; J gene: TRBJ1-3; V gene: TRBV19; CDR3 protein: CASSIRESGNTIYF; CDR3 DNA: TGTGCCAGTAGTATTCGGGAGTCTGGAAACACCATATATTTT
D gene: NA; clone size: NA; J gene: TRBJ1-1; V gene: TRBV2; CDR3 protein: CASSLRAGGEAFF; CDR3 DNA: TGTGCCAGCAGTCTCAGGGCGGGGGGCGAAGCTTTCTTT
D gene: NA; clone size: once; J gene: TRBJ1-2; V gene: TRBV10-3; CDR3 protein: CAIRRDGSAGGYTF; CDR3 DNA: TGTGCCATCAGGAGAGATGGTTCGGCGGGCGGCTACACCTTC